This section outlines one T cell receptor (beta chain) sequence together with its context. Its antigen is still unknown. Trimming removed 6 bases from V and 5 bases from J, with 14 bases in between. From germline, CDR1 is MNHEY and CDR2 SVGAGI. The CDR3 covers 14 residues. The sample is drawn from a study of cytomegalovirus exposure and HLA in healthy donors. The PCR used 60 Vbeta and 13 Jbeta primers. TCRdb keeps only in-frame clones here, not all; method: immunoSEQ multiplex PCR. The sample has 120,000 to 150,000 clones; under 85% are singletons. Study observations and caveats: Researchers counted around 180 TCR beta chains as cytomegalovirus-associated. Later analysis indicated greater clonal expansion among HLA-associated TCR beta chains than among equally common other chains.

The TCR sequence derives from a woman between 40 and 50 years old in good health and CMV-seropositive. What was sequenced was PBMCs. The rearrangement uses TRBV6-5 and TRBJ1-5; D remains unclear. CDR3 protein: CASRAGWGDQPQHF. The DNA for the CDR3 is TGTGCCAGCAGGGCGGGTTGGGGTGATCAGCCCCAGCATTTT.